This TCR beta chain was identified during a study of control samples from healthy donors and cancer patients. The assay was immunoSEQ multiplex PCR, and TCRdb's table has in-frame clones only and misses some. This table holds approximately 160,000 clones, 90% to 95% found once. Germline lookup yields CDR1 MGHDK and CDR2 SYGVNS. With 3 bases removed from V and 3 bases from J, the gap between germline ends came to 5 bases. The CDR3 is 12 residues long. V is TRBV25-1 and J is TRBJ1-1, with no clear D. The receptor's source is a woman aged 18-29 years in good health. The sample comprised blood. CDR3 amino acids: CASSDQYTEAFF. Written as DNA, the CDR3 is TGTGCCAGCAGTGACCAGTACACTGAAGCTTTCTTT.